This entry is about one T cell receptor beta chain. The sample originates from a study of blood T cell repertoires in COVID-19. Study details: T cells, B-cell-depleted T cells, or PBMCs provided the cDNA or gDNA that served as material.

In the original workflow: Amplification with reference gene primers provided the estimates of nucleated cell counts. The data were produced by immunoSEQ multiplex PCR, yet TCRdb's version contains in-frame clones alone and is incomplete. The DNA gave D and trimming, while V, J and clone size come from that table. Of about 140,000 clones in the sample, roughly 76% were seen once. From germline, CDR1 is SGHTA and CDR2 FQGTGA. The ends lost 5 bases at V and 4 bases at J; junction bases unmatched: 3. This CDR3 has 13 amino acids. The sequenced sample was peripheral blood. The chain couples TRBV7-3 to TRBJ1-1; 8 bases fit TRBD1. The TCR was taken from an older man with acute or convalescent COVID-19. This CDR3 reads CASSIDRGTEAFF. The CDR3 nucleotides read TGTGCCAGCAGCATCGACAGGGGCACTGAAGCTTTCTTT.